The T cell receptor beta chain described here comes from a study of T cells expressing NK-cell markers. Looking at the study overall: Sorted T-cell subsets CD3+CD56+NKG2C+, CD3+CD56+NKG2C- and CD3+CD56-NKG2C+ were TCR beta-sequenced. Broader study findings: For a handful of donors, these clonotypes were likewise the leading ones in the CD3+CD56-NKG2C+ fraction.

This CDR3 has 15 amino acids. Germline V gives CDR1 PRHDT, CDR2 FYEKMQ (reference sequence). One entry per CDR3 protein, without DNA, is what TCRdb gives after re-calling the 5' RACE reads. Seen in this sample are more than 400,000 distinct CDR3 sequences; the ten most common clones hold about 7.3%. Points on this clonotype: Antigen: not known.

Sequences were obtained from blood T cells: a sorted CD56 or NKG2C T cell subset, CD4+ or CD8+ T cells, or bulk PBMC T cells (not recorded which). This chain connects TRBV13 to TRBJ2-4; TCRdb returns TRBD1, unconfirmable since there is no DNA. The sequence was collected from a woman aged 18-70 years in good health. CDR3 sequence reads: CASSLVGERKNIQYF.